The 18 T cell receptor beta chains in this list originate from one sample, sequenced in a study of T cell clonotyping in hematopoietic cell transplantation (dated by TCRdb to about 2021). What the time point label conveys for this sample: recipient sample about 28 days before transplant, after cytoreduction. To prepare the library, the immunoSEQ multiplex PCR assay was applied. Here the immuneACCESS table is served through TCRdb, limited to in-frame sequences with V and J called. Missing clones are a known gap in these copies; in checked studies unresolved V genes cover under half, and the rest lacks a known reason. The sample profile shows some 2,000 clones; approximately 93% of them were found once. 2.8% of the sample is in the top ten clones. This material consisted of peripheral blood mononuclear cells, taken before stem cell transplant. The receptors were gathered from a woman in her fifties or sixties with acute myeloid leukemia. Some clones in this sample may be carry-over from other donors' samples.

The CDR3 protein is CASSQAGAKETGGAFF. CDR3 in DNA: TGTGCCAGCAGCCAAGCTGGGGCCAAAGAGACAGGGGGCGCTTTCTTT. J is TRBJ1-1 and V is TRBV4-2; TRBD1 matches at 10 bases. From germline, CDR1 is LGHNA and CDR2 YNFKEQ. After removal of 1 base from V and 11 bases from J, the junction contained 13 bases not matched to a gene. The CDR3 is 16 residues long.

The rearrangement links TRBV9 to TRBJ2-1; D may match TRBD1 or TRBD2 (5 bases each). Germline CDR1 SGDLS, CDR2 YYNGEE. The CDR3 is made up of 14 amino acids. Trimming took off 0 bases at V and 7 bases at J, with 11 bases between the two ends. The DNA of the CDR3 is TGTGCCAGCAGCGTAGGGGTCAGGGAGAATGAGCAGTTCTTC. This sequence encodes CASSVGVRENEQFF. Combining the CDR3 with reference TRBV9 and TRBJ2-1 gives the whole variable domain DSGVTQTPKHLITATGQRVTLRCSPRSGDLSVYWYQQSLDQGLQFLIQYYNGEERAKGNILERFSAQQFPDLHSELNLSSLELGDSALYFCASSVGVRENEQFFGPGTRLTVL.

The V and J genes are TRBV19 and TRBJ1-5; tentatively, D is TRBD1 (5 bases). Germline V gene data show CDR1 as LNHDA and CDR2 as SQIVND (reference sequence). There are 15 residues in the CDR3. V was cut by 7 bases and J by 5 bases, with 18 bases left in between. The CDR3: CASNSPGPTDQPQHF. In nucleotides, the CDR3 is TGTGCCAGTAACTCACCGGGACCCACTGATCAGCCCCAGCATTTT.

The chain carries TRBV18 and TRBJ1-5, with no clear D. CDR1 and CDR2 from the germline V gene are KGHSH and LQKENI. The CDR3 has 12 residues. V lost 4 bases and J 1 base, leaving 2 bases between the germline ends. CDR3 residues: CASSLSNQPQHF. DNA of the CDR3: TGTGCCAGCTCACTCAGCAATCAGCCCCAGCATTTT.

V is TRBV29-1 and J is TRBJ2-3; D is unresolved. This CDR3 contains 14 residues. Germline V gene lookup returns CDR1 SQVTM and CDR2 ANQGSEA. The V gene lost 1 base and the J gene lost 1 base, with 9 bases spanning the gap. The CDR3 loop is CSVEGGKGTDTQYF. Written as DNA, the CDR3 is TGCAGCGTTGAAGGTGGGAAGGGCACAGATACGCAGTATTTT.

This chain links TRBV5-5 with TRBJ1-6; the D gene is possibly TRBD1 (6 bases). Trimming shortened V by 3 bases and J by 9 bases, and 19 bases separated the two germline ends. The germline V gene encodes CDR1 SGHKS and CDR2 YYEKEE (reference sequence). The CDR3 is 16 amino acids. As DNA, the CDR3 is TGTGCCAGCAGCTCTAAAGCTGACAGGTCACGTTCACCCCTCCACTTT. Translation gives CASSSKADRSRSPLHF.

The chain combines TRBV11-2 with TRBJ2-1; D is possibly TRBD1 or TRBD2 (5 bases each). CDR1 is SGHAT and CDR2 is FQNNGV in the germline V gene. Trimming removed 2 bases at V and 8 bases at J, with 19 bases between. CDR3 size: 16 residues. This chain's CDR3 is CASSLTGWTQSDEQFF. CDR3 in DNA: TGTGCCAGCAGCTTAACGGGGTGGACACAGTCGGATGAGCAGTTCTTC.

The chain recombines TRBV2 with TRBJ1-5, with a tentative D call TRBD1 (5 bases). Trimming shortened V by 5 bases and J by 2 bases, and 10 bases separated the two germline ends. The CDR3 sequence is 14 residues long. The V gene's germline CDR1 is SNHLY and CDR2 FYNNEI. The CDR3 is CASSQGFGNQPQHF. The DNA of the CDR3 is TGTGCCAGCAGTCAGGGCTTTGGCAATCAGCCCCAGCATTTT.

The chain couples TRBV11-2 to TRBJ1-5; D not resolved. Germline CDR1 reads SGHAT; CDR2 reads FQNNGV. The V gene lost 5 bases and the J gene lost 0 bases, with 8 bases spanning the gap. CDR3 length: 14 residues. CDR3 loop: CASSVSDSNQPQHF. The CDR3, as DNA: TGTGCCAGCAGCGTGTCAGATAGCAATCAGCCCCAGCATTTT.

V gene TRBV11-3 combines with J gene TRBJ2-3, with D perhaps matching TRBD2 (6 bases). CDR3 length: 14 residues. From germline, CDR1 is SGHNT and CDR2 YENEEA. The germline V and J ends were trimmed by 5 bases and 0 bases, with 9 bases remaining between them. This chain's CDR3 is CASSPGLSTDTQYF. The CDR3 DNA sequence: TGTGCCAGCAGCCCGGGACTTAGCACAGATACGCAGTATTTT.

This chain connects TRBV9 to TRBJ1-4, with D tentatively TRBD1 (5 bases). The CDR3 length is 15 residues. Trimming removed 4 bases at V and 0 bases at J, with 10 bases between. CDR1 SGDLS and CDR2 YYNGEE come from the germline V gene. CDR3 residues: CASSTRAATNEKLFF. CDR3 nucleotides: TGTGCCAGCAGCACCAGGGCCGCAACTAATGAAAAACTGTTTTTT.

This chain uses TRBV20-1 with TRBJ2-7; no firm D call. CDR1 DFQATT and CDR2 SNEGSKA come from the germline V gene (reference sequence). CDR3 size: 11 residues. Trimming removed 5 bases at V and 0 bases at J, with 5 bases between. CDR3 sequence reads: CSAESSYEQYF. CDR3 coding DNA: TGCAGTGCTGAGAGCTCCTACGAGCAGTACTTC.

The V gene is TRBV2, the J gene TRBJ1-1; D call uncertain. V was shortened by 5 bases and J by 4 bases, with 5 bases between the two germline ends. Germline CDR1 reads SNHLY; CDR2 reads FYNNEI. The CDR3 extends over 11 amino acids. CDR3 region: CASSMGTEAFF. The CDR3 DNA is TGTGCCAGCAGTATGGGCACTGAAGCTTTCTTT.

This clone showed up just once. The chain uses TRBV1 and TRBJ2-3; the table gives TRBD2 as D, unverified against the DNA. TRBV1 is reported as a pseudogene. The CDR3 has 15 residues. As DNA, the CDR3 is TGCACCAGCAGCCTAACTAGCGGTCCCACAGATACGCAGTATTTT. Translation gives CTSSLTSGPTDTQYF.

The V gene is TRBV7-2, the J gene TRBJ2-3; D unresolved. The CDR3 length is 15 residues. The V and J ends lost 2 bases and 8 bases respectively, with 17 bases between them. Germline values: CDR1 SGHTA, CDR2 FQGNSA. The CDR3: CASSLYAEKDGTQYF. The CDR3 DNA sequence: TGTGCCAGCAGCTTATATGCCGAGAAAGACGGTACGCAGTATTTT.

J is TRBJ1-6 and V is TRBV6-5; no clear D gene. The germline CDR1 and CDR2 sequences are MNHEY and SVGAGI. This CDR3 region has 14 residues. V lost 4 bases to trimming and J lost 9 bases, with 13 bases between them. CDR3 protein: CASSSARASSPLHF. The CDR3, as DNA: TGTGCCAGCAGTTCGGCCCGGGCGAGTTCACCCCTCCACTTT.

J is TRBJ2-1 and V is TRBV5-1, with TRBD1 matching 9 bases. CDR3 length: 15 residues. With 2 bases clipped from V and 2 bases from J, the junction kept 2 bases outside the gene matches. Germline CDR1 is SGHRS and CDR2 is YFSETQ. The CDR3 spells CASSFTGGAYNEQFF. In DNA form, the CDR3 reads TGCGCCAGCAGCTTTACAGGGGGCGCCTACAATGAGCAGTTCTTC.

The chain recombines TRBV10-3 with TRBJ1-2; tentative D call: TRBD1 (5 bases). Trimming stripped 10 bases from V and 2 bases from J, with 17 bases between. The germline V gene has CDR1 ENHRY and CDR2 SYGVKD. This CDR3 has 14 residues. The CDR3 DNA follows: TGTGCCACCACAGGACGCGGAGAGAACTATGGCTACACCTTC. It codes for CATTGRGENYGYTF.